The 17 T cell receptor beta chains given below trace back to one sample, sequenced in a study of T cell clonality in common variable immunodeficiency. Assay used: immunoSEQ multiplex PCR; TCRdb lists only in-frame clones, some missing. This sample has about 42,000 clones, each found more than once. The sample consisted of peripheral blood mononuclear cells. These TCRs come from a person aged 18 to 75 in good health.

This clone has a count of ten or more. The read ends 3 residues early relative to the CDR3; the germline J gene fills the gap. V is TRBV30 and J is TRBJ1-4; the D is unclear. The germline gives CDR1 GTSNPN, CDR2 SVGIG (reference sequence). V lost 1 base, J lost 3 bases, and 9 bases lay in between. The CDR3 consists of 14 residues. CDR3 protein: CAWSAGMANEKLFF. The CDR3 DNA, read in part, is TGTGCCTGGAGTGCGGGGATGGCTAATGAAAAA.

This clone was detected ten times or more. The read ends 3 residues early relative to the CDR3; the germline J gene fills the gap. The V and J genes are TRBV6-2 or TRBV6-3 and TRBJ2-3; tentative D call: TRBD1 (5 bases). With 0 bases removed from V and 3 bases from J, the gap between germline ends came to 13 bases. CDR1 and CDR2 (germline): MNHEY, SVGEGT. This CDR3 comprises 16 residues. The part of the CDR3 DNA that was read is TGTGCCAGCAGTTACTCTCCGGAACAGGTGACAGATACG. Its protein product is CASSYSPEQVTDT. The complete CDR3 protein is CASSYSPEQVTDTQYF.

This clone was recorded at least ten times. The read falls 3 residues short of the CDR3 end, and the missing part is taken from the germline J gene. The chain uses TRBV30 and TRBJ1-2; 9 nucleotides match TRBD1. The germline gives CDR1 GTSNPN, CDR2 SVGIG (reference sequence). The CDR3 has 14 amino acids. CDR3 bases read: TGTGCCTGGAGTCTCGGACAGGGGATTCGAGGC. Translating gives CAWSLGQGIRG. The complete CDR3 protein is CAWSLGQGIRGYTF.

There are many counts of this clone. The CDR3 is cut off 3 residues early in the read; its end comes from the germline J gene. J is TRBJ1-5 and V is TRBV6-2 or TRBV6-3, with D uncertain. V was cut by 8 bases and J by 4 bases, with 9 bases left in between. CDR1 MNHEY and CDR2 SVGEGT come from the germline V gene. The CDR3 is made up of 12 amino acids. The CDR3 DNA, read in part, is TGTGCCAGCGGGCGAAGGAATCAGCCC. This sequence encodes CASGRRNQP. The CDR3 in full is CASGRRNQPQHF.

This clone was observed many times. The CDR3 end is not reached by the read, which stops 3 residues before it; the germline J gene fills it in. The V call is TRBV5-1, the J call TRBJ1-1, with TRBD1 identical over 9 bases. The V gene's germline CDR1 is SGHRS and CDR2 YFSETQ. The CDR3 is made up of 16 amino acids. V lost 3 bases, J lost 1 base, and 7 bases stayed unmatched. The CDR3 bases that were read are TGCGCCAGCAGCTCTGGACAGGGGATGGGGAACACTGAA. Its translation is CASSSGQGMGNTE. The entire CDR3 protein is CASSSGQGMGNTEAFF.

This clone was counted at least ten times. The CDR3 end falls 3 residues outside the read, so it is completed with the germline J gene. The J gene is TRBJ2-1, the V gene TRBV7-3, with D uncertain. This CDR3 is built from 13 residues. Trimming stripped 6 bases from V and 1 base from J, with 7 bases between. CDR1 SGHTA and CDR2 FQGTGA come from the germline V gene. This CDR3 reads CASSSSSYNEQFF. The part of the CDR3 DNA that was read is TGTGCCAGCAGTTCCAGTTCCTACAATGAG.

This clone was seen a few times. The read stops 3 residues short of the end of the CDR3; the missing end is completed from the germline J gene. V gene TRBV5-1 combines with J gene TRBJ2-1; TRBD2 aligns across 10 bases. The germline gives CDR1 SGHRS, CDR2 YFSETQ. The CDR3 totals 15 residues. V was pared by 3 bases and J by 5 bases, with 5 bases of the junction left unmatched. The CDR3 loop reads CASSSSGGGHNEQFF. Incomplete CDR3 DNA: TGCGCCAGCAGCTCAAGCGGGGGGGGGCACAATGAG.

This clone was counted many times. The read ends 3 residues before the CDR3 terminus; that terminus is restored from the germline J gene. The rearrangement uses TRBV20-1 and TRBJ2-2; no clear D gene. Germline lookup yields CDR1 DFQATT and CDR2 SNEGSKA (reference sequence). The CDR3 covers 15 residues. CDR3: CSARDSGLLNSPLFF. The CDR3 DNA, read in part, is TGCAGTGCTAGAGATTCAGGCCTCCTTAATTCACCG.

This clone was seen ten or more times. The read gets to within 3 residues of the CDR3 end, and the germline J gene fills in the rest. The chain links TRBV10-3 to TRBJ2-7, with 9 bases aligning to TRBD2. The CDR3 length is 15 residues. Germline CDR1 is ENHRY and CDR2 is SYGVKD. The junction had 3 bases not matched to a gene; V was cut back by 0 bases and J by 3 bases. The CDR3 bases that were read are TGTGCCATCAGTGAGTCGGGGACTAGCAACTACGAG. This encodes CAISESGTSNYE. The complete CDR3 reads CAISESGTSNYEQYF.

This clone occurred many times. The read ends 3 residues shy of where the CDR3 ends; the end is completed using the germline J gene. This sequence joins TRBV19 and TRBJ1-1; the D is unclear. The CDR3 loop spans 14 amino acids. Germline V gene data show CDR1 as LNHDA and CDR2 as SQIVND (reference sequence). The V end lost 3 bases, the J end lost 0 bases, and 8 bases lay between the germline ends. The chain's CDR3 is CASSMGSLNTEAFF. The covered CDR3 bases are TGTGCCAGTAGTATGGGCTCCCTGAACACTGAA.

This clone was observed many times. The sequenced CDR3 bases are TGTGCCAGCAGCCCGACAGCGGGGGTGAGGGAGACC. Protein product: CASSPTAGVRET. The full-length CDR3 reads as CASSPTAGVRETQYF. V usage is TRBV14 and J usage is TRBJ2-5, with 8 bases identical to TRBD2. Coverage ceases 3 residues before the CDR3 finishes, and the germline J gene fills in the end. Germline lookup yields CDR1 SGHDN and CDR2 FVKESK. The CDR3 is 15 amino acids. V gave up 4 bases and J gave up 5 bases; unmatched junction bases: 9.

In its sample, this clone was seen many times. The CDR3 extends 3 residues past the end of the read, so its final part is completed from the germline J gene. The V call is TRBV30, the J call TRBJ2-7; the D gene is possibly TRBD2 (6 bases). Per the germline V gene, CDR1 is GTSNPN and CDR2 is SVGIG (reference sequence). CDR3 length equals 14 residues. V lost 0 bases to trimming and J lost 3 bases, with 12 bases between them. The DNA read from the CDR3 is TGTGCCTGGAGTGTTGGGGGGACCCTCTACGAG. The encoded protein is CAWSVGGTLYE. The CDR3 reads in full as CAWSVGGTLYEQYF. The whole variable domain, filled in from reference TRBV30 and TRBJ2-7, reads SQTIHQWPATLVQPVGSPLSLECTVEGTSNPNLYWYRQAAGRGLQLLFYSVGIGQISSEVPQNLSASRPQDRQFILSSKKLLLSDSGFYLCAWSVGGTLYEQYFGPGTRLTVT.

Of note for this clone: The read ends 3 residues early relative to the CDR3; the germline J gene fills the gap. The V gene is TRBV19, the J gene TRBJ1-1; the D gene is possibly TRBD1 (6 bases). V lost 7 bases, J lost 7 bases, and 22 bases lay in between. This CDR3 is 15 amino acids long. The germline V gene has CDR1 LNHDA and CDR2 SQIVND (reference sequence). CDR3 residues: CASTPDRTLYNEAFF. The covered CDR3 bases are TGTGCCAGTACCCCCGACAGGACTCTCTACAATGAA. Full variable domain (missing parts from reference TRBV19 and TRBJ1-1): DGGITQSPKYLFRKEGQNVTLSCEQNLNHDAMYWYRQDPGQGLRLIYYSQIVNDFQKGDIAEGYSVSREKKESFPLTVTSAQKNPTAFYLCASTPDRTLYNEAFFGQGTRLTVV.

This clone was found a few times. The sequenced fragment ends 3 residues before the CDR3 boundary, so the rest is inferred from the germline J gene. The chain couples TRBV20-1 to TRBJ1-5, with D possibly matching TRBD1 (5 bases). Trimming pared 3 bases from V and 4 bases from J, leaving 10 bases between. From germline, CDR1 is DFQATT and CDR2 SNEGSKA (reference sequence). The CDR3 spans 13 residues. The covered CDR3 bases are TGCAGTGCTAGTAGGGGCATAAATCAGCCC. Protein sequence: CSASRGINQP. The CDR3 in full is CSASRGINQPQHF.

This clone was observed many times. The read terminates 3 residues ahead of where the CDR3 ends, so the germline J gene completes it. V and J are TRBV5-4 and TRBJ1-2; TRBD1 is a possible D gene (5 bases). Per the germline V gene, CDR1 is SGHNT and CDR2 is YYREEE (reference sequence). The CDR3 has 12 amino acids. V shed 7 bases and J shed 5 bases, with 12 bases lying between them. CDR3 sequence reads: CASPRDLYGYTF. The DNA read from the CDR3 is TGTGCCAGCCCGAGGGACTTATATGGC.

This clone was seen ten or more times. Read coverage stops 3 residues before the CDR3 terminus; the germline J gene supplies the remainder. The rearrangement uses TRBV20-1 and TRBJ1-1; D not resolved. Trimming shortened V by 2 bases and J by 2 bases, and 9 bases separated the two germline ends. Germline V gives CDR1 DFQATT, CDR2 SNEGSKA (reference sequence). The CDR3 extends over 13 amino acids. The part of the CDR3 DNA that was read is TGCAGTGCTAGAACACCCAGTAACACTGAA. Its protein is CSARTPSNTE. In full, the CDR3 reads CSARTPSNTEAFF.

This clone was recorded many times. The read ends 3 residues early relative to the CDR3; the germline J gene fills the gap. V is TRBV30 and J is TRBJ2-1, with TRBD1 as a possible D gene (5 bases). There are 12 residues in the CDR3. CDR1 and CDR2 (germline): GTSNPN, SVGIG (reference sequence). Trimming stripped 2 bases from V and 4 bases from J, with 6 bases between. The CDR3 loop reads CAWSRGYNEQFF. The part of the CDR3 DNA that was read is TGTGCCTGGAGTAGGGGTTACAATGAG.